A selection of T cell receptor beta chains follows, all from one sample in a study of blood T cell repertoires in COVID-19. Sequencing used immunoSEQ multiplex PCR; TCRdb keeps in-frame clones, though not all of them. The sample lists about 230,000 clones, around nine tenths occurring once. The sequenced material came from PBMCs or T cells enriched from blood (not recorded which). Every receptor here comes from a woman in her twenties or thirties with acute COVID-19. Each CDR3 is given with its conserved first and last residue. Each record gives: D gene, J gene, V gene, clone size, CDR3 DNA, CDR3 protein. D genes are given only for firm matches. Not all rows give a size; the values are once, few, many and, for expanded clones, a class.

. TRBJ1-1 TRBV20-1 . TGCAGTGCTAGTGCGGACTATCGGAACACTGAAGCTTTCTTT CSASADYRNTEAFF
. TRBJ2-7 TRBV15 . TGTGCCACCAGCAGAGGCAATAGATACGAGCAGTACTTC CATSRGNRYEQYF
. TRBJ1-1 TRBV29-1 . TGCAGCGTTGATCCTTCGGCAGGGTCTCAAGCTTTCTTT CSVDPSAGSQAFF
TRBD2 TRBJ2-2 TRBV11-3 . TGTGCCAGCAGCGGATATAGCGGGGGTAACACCGGGGAGCTGTTTTTT CASSGYSGGNTGELFF
TRBD2 TRBJ2-1 TRBV27 . TGTGCCAGCAGTTTATATAGGCTAGCGGGGGCCCCAGGTGAGCAGTTCTTC CASSLYRLAGAPGEQFF
. TRBJ1-1 TRBV11-2 . TGTGCCAGCAAGGAGGGGGGGTCGAGCACTGAAGCTTTCTTT CASKEGGSSTEAFF
. TRBJ1-3 TRBV11-1 . TGTGCCAGCAGCTTATCCCCCCAGTCCTCTGGAAACACCATATATTTT CASSLSPQSSGNTIYF
. TRBJ1-2 TRBV7-9 once TGTGCCAGCAGCTTAGTGGGTTCCGAGGTAGGAGGCTACACCTTC CASSLVGSEVGGYTF
TRBD1 TRBJ2-7 TRBV7-9 . TGTGCCAGCAGCTTAGCACCGGGACAGGGGACCAACGAGCAGTACTTC CASSLAPGQGTNEQYF
. TRBJ1-1 TRBV18 . TGTGCCAGCTCACCATCCGCGGGCTACACTGAAGCTTTCTTT CASSPSAGYTEAFF
. TRBJ1-5 TRBV11-3 . TGTGCCAACCTGGCGGGGACTTACAGACTCGGAGGCAATCAGCCCCAGCATTTT CANLAGTYRLGGNQPQHF
. TRBJ2-1 TRBV27 once TGTGCCAGCTCGGACAGACCCTACAATGAGCAGTTCTTC CASSDRPYNEQFF
. TRBJ1-1 TRBV7-3 . TGTGCCAGCAGCTTAACCTCAGTGAACACTGAAGCTTTCTTT CASSLTSVNTEAFF
. TRBJ1-4 TRBV2 . TGTGCCAGCAGGCGAACAGCAACTAATGAAAAACTGTTTTTT CASRRTATNEKLFF
. TRBJ1-5 TRBV6-1 . TGTGCCAGCAGTGAAGGAGGGGGAAGCAATCAGCCCCAGCATTTT CASSEGGGSNQPQHF
TRBD1 TRBJ2-7 TRBV19 . TGTGCCAGTAGGGGGGACAGGGAGGTGAACGAGCAGTACTTC CASRGDREVNEQYF
. TRBJ1-1 TRBV9 . TGTGCCAGCAGCGTAGCCCTGAGGACACCCCCTAACACTGAAGCTTTCTTT CASSVALRTPPNTEAFF
TRBD1 TRBJ2-7 TRBV5-1 . TGCGCCAGCGGGAAAGGGACAGGGGGATCCTACGAGCAGTACTTC CASGKGTGGSYEQYF
. TRBJ2-7 TRBV20-1 . TGCAGTGCTATAATTGACGAGCAGTACTTC CSAIIDEQYF
TRBD1 TRBJ2-7 TRBV28 . TGTGCCAGCAGTTATATCGGCCAGGGGGCTACTACTTGGTCCTACGAGCAGTACTTC CASSYIGQGATTWSYEQYF
TRBD2 TRBJ2-7 TRBV19 . TGTGCCAGTAGCGACAGCGGGGGGGTTCACGAGCAGTACTTC CASSDSGGVHEQYF
. TRBJ2-7 TRBV2 . TGTGCCAGCAGTGAAGCGGGAGGGACACCCTACGAGCAGTACTTC CASSEAGGTPYEQYF
TRBD2 TRBJ2-3 TRBV10-2 . TGCGCCAGCAGTTTCTCTAGCGGGGGGGGCACAGATACGCAGTATTTT CASSFSSGGGTDTQYF
. TRBJ2-5 TRBV5-1 few TGCGCCAGCAGCCCTCCCGGACAAGGACATTGGTACCAAGAGACCCAGTACTTC CASSPPGQGHWYQETQYF
TRBD1 TRBJ1-2 TRBV12-3/TRBV12-4 . TGTGCCAGCAGTGAACAGGGGGCGTTGGGCTACACCTTC CASSEQGALGYTF
. TRBJ1-5 TRBV2 . TGTGCCAGCAGTGAAGCCTTAGCAGGGGATCAGCCCCAGCATTTT CASSEALAGDQPQHF
TRBD2 TRBJ2-1 TRBV9 . TGTGCCAGCAGCGTAGACGGTGCGGGGGGGCCGAACAATGAGCAGTTCTTC CASSVDGAGGPNNEQFF
. TRBJ2-6 TRBV4-3 . TGCGCCAGCAGCCAAGACGCCTACTCTGGGGCCAACGTCCTGACTTTC CASSQDAYSGANVLTF
. TRBJ2-7 TRBV6-2/TRBV6-3 . TGTGCCAGCAGTCACCTACCCGTTGGTAGCGGAAGCTCCTACGAGCAGTACTTC CASSHLPVGSGSSYEQYF
. TRBJ1-1 TRBV18 . TGTGCCAGCTCACCCGTGGGGAGGGGTCAAGCTGAAGCTTTCTTT CASSPVGRGQAEAFF
TRBD1 TRBJ1-6 TRBV6-6 . TGTGCCAGCAGTTACATGCCAGGGGGTGATAATTCACCCCTCCACTTT CASSYMPGGDNSPLHF
TRBD1 TRBJ1-4 TRBV7-3 . TGTGCCAGCAGCTTAAAAACCTGGGACAGAAACGCAACTAATGAAAAACTGTTTTTT CASSLKTWDRNATNEKLFF
. TRBJ1-2 TRBV6-6 . TGTGCCAGCAGCCACCAAAGCGCAGGGGCCTATGGCTACACCTTC CASSHQSAGAYGYTF
. TRBJ1-1 TRBV30 once TGTGCCTGGAGTGTACAGGGTGCAATCCCTGAAGCTTTCTTT CAWSVQGAIPEAFF
TRBD1 TRBJ1-1 TRBV27 . TGTGCCAGCCAGGGGGCTGGGACTGAAGCTTTCTTT CASQGAGTEAFF
TRBD2 TRBJ2-7 TRBV3-1/TRBV3-2 . TGTGCCAGCAGCCGGGGGACTAGCGGTAACTACGAGCAGTACTTC CASSRGTSGNYEQYF
. TRBJ1-2 TRBV2 . TGTGCCAGCAGTCGGGGGGGTACCTATGGCTACACCTTC CASSRGGTYGYTF
TRBD1 TRBJ1-6 TRBV6-5 . TGTGCCAGCAGTTCCGCGACAGGGGTGAATTCACCCCTCCACTTT CASSSATGVNSPLHF
. TRBJ2-3 TRBV9 . TGTGCCAGCAGCATCCTACTGGCAGATACGCAGTATTTT CASSILLADTQYF
. TRBJ1-5 TRBV29-1 once TGCAGCGTTGAGGTATTGGGCAGCAATCAGCCCCAGCATTTT CSVEVLGSNQPQHF